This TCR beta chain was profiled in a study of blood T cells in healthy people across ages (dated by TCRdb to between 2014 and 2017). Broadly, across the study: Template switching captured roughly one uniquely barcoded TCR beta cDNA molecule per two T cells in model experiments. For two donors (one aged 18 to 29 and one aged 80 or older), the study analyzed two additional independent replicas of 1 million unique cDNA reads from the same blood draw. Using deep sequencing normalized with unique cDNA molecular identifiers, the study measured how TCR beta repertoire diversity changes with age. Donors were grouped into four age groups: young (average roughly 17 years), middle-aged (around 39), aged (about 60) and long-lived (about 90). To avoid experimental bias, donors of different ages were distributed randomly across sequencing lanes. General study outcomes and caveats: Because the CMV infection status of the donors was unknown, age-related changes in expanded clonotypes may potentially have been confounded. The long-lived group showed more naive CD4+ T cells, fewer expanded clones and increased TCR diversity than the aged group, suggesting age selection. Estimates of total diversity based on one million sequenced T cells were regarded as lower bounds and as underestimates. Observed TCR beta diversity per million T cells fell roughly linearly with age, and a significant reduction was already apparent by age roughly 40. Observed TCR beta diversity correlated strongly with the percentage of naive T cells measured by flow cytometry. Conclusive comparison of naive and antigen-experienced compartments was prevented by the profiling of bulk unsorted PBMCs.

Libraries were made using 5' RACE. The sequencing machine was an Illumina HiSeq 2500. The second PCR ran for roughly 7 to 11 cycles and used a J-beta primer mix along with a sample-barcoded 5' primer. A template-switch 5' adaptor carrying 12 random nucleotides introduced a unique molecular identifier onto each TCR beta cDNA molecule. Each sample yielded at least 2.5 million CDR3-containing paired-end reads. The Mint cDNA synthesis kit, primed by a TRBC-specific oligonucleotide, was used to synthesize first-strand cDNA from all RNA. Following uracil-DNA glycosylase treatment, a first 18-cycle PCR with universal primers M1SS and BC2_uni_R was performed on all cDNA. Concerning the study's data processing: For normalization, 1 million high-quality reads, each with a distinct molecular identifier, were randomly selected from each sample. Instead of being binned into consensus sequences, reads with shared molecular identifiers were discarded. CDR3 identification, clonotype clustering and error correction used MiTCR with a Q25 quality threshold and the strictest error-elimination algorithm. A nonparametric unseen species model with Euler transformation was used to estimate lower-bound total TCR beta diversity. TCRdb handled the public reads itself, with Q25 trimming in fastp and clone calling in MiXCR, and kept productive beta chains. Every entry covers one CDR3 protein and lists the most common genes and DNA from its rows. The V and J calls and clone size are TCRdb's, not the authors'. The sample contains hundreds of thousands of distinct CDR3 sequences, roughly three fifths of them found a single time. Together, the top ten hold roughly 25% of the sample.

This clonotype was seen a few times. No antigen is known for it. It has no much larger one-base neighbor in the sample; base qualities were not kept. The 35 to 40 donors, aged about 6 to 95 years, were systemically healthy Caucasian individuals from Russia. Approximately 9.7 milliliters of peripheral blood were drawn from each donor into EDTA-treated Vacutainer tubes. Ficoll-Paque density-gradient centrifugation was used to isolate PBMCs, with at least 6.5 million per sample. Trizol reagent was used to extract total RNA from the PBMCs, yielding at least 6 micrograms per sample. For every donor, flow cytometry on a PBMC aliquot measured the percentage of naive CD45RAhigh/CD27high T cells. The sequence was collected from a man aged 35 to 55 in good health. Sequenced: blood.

The nucleotides are TGTGCCAGCAGCCTCCGTCGGACAGGGCTTCAAGAGACCCAGTACTTC. Translated, it reads CASSLRRTGLQETQYF. The receptor chain draws on TRBV13 and TRBJ2-5; TRBD1 fits 8 bases in the junction. The CDR1 and CDR2 encoded by the germline V gene (reference sequence) are PRHDT and FYEKMQ. Trimming leaves V shorter by 5 bases and J shorter by 2 bases, with the junction holding 10 bases beyond the gene matches. CDR3 length: 16 amino acids, cysteine to phenylalanine. Left in the record is the CDR3 DNA by itself, 48 bases read in frame from the first base. The entire variable domain, with the stretches around the CDR3 drawn from the reference TRBV13 and TRBJ2-5 proteins, is AAGVIQSPRHLIKEKRETATLKCYPIPRHDTVYWYQQGPGQDPQFLISFYEKMQSDKGSIPDRFSAQQFSDYHSELNMSSLELGDSALYFCASSLRRTGLQETQYFGPGTRLLVL.